What follows are 29 T cell receptor beta chains derived from one specimen sequenced in a study of cytomegalovirus exposure and HLA in healthy donors. PCR employed 60 Vbeta and 13 Jbeta primers. Repertoires were generated with immunoSEQ multiplex PCR, while TCRdb's copy carries only in-frame clones and drops some. The sample contains 150,000 to 160,000 clones, roughly 82% of which appear only once. The specimen was PBMCs. The receptors here all came from a woman aged 45-65 years in good health and CMV-seropositive.

The chain joins TRBV5-4 to TRBJ1-2; D possibly corresponds to TRBD1 (6 bases). Germline V gene data show CDR1 as SGHNT and CDR2 as YYREEE (reference sequence). Deletions cut 4 bases from V and 8 bases from J, with 12 bases between. The CDR3 loop spans 12 amino acids. For the CDR3, the DNA is TGTGCCAGCAGCCCCGGACAGTCAGGCTACACCTTC. This translates into CASSPGQSGYTF. Looking up the rest from reference TRBV5-4 and TRBJ1-2 gives the full variable domain: ETGVTQSPTHLIKTRGQQVTLRCSSQSGHNTVSWYQQALGQGPQFIFQYYREEENGRGNFPPRFSGLQFPNYSSELNVNALELDDSALYLCASSPGQSGYTFGSGTRLTVV.

The genes are TRBV4-2 and TRBJ2-5; TRBD1 agrees at 9 bases. V shed 0 bases, J shed 5 bases, and the junction held 13 bases outside the gene matches. From germline, CDR1 is LGHNA and CDR2 YNFKEQ. This CDR3 is built from 18 residues. The DNA of the CDR3 is TGTGCCAGCAGCCAAGACTTGGGGGGACAGGGTCTAGGGGAGACCCAGTACTTC. It translates to CASSQDLGGQGLGETQYF.

The chain has TRBV25-1 and TRBJ1-1, with 7 bases matching TRBD1. Trimming at V came to 11 bases and at J to 4 bases, leaving 10 bases not matched to a gene. The length of the CDR3 is 13 residues. Germline loops: CDR1 MGHDK, CDR2 SYGVNS. The chain's CDR3 is CASGAGGTTEAFF. The DNA for the CDR3 is TGTGCCTCAGGGGCAGGGGGTACCACTGAAGCTTTCTTT.

The V and J genes are TRBV27 and TRBJ2-1; 7 positions match TRBD2. The germline V gene encodes CDR1 MNHEY and CDR2 SMNVEV (reference sequence). J lost 9 bases, V lost 3 bases, and 11 bases had no gene match. This CDR3 spans 15 amino acids. CDR3 bases: TGTGCCAGCAGTTTCGGGGGGATACTGCTTCGTGAGCAGTTCTTC. This encodes CASSFGGILLREQFF.

The genes are TRBV7-2 and TRBJ2-1; 11 bases are shared with TRBD2. The length of the CDR3 is 15 residues. V was clipped by 4 bases and J by 10 bases; unmatched bases: 9. Germline assignment: CDR1 SGHTA and CDR2 FQGNSA. The DNA of the CDR3 is TGTGCCAGCAGCTATAGCGGGGGGGATATGGACGAGCAGTTCTTC. Protein: CASSYSGGDMDEQFF.

In this sample, this clone turned up once. J is TRBJ1-1 and V is TRBV9, with D unresolved. With 3 bases removed from V and 1 base from J, the gap between germline ends came to 7 bases. Germline V CDR1 and CDR2: SGDLS, YYNGEE. The CDR3 runs 13 residues. The CDR3 region is CASSGPPNTEAFF. The CDR3 DNA reads TGTGCCAGCAGCGGGCCGCCGAACACTGAAGCTTTCTTT.

This clone was seen just once. This chain links TRBV18 with TRBJ2-1, with TRBD2 identical over 8 bases. In germline, CDR1 is KGHSH, CDR2 LQKENI. The CDR3 is 15 residues long. Trimming removed 1 base from V and 7 bases from J; junction bases left unmatched: 6. CDR3 in DNA: TGTGCCAGCTCACCACGCGGCGGGGGGACAAATGAGCAGTTCTTC. Amino acids: CASSPRGGGTNEQFF.

The chain recombines TRBV7-9 with TRBJ2-7; TRBD1 agrees at 7 bases. The germline V gene encodes CDR1 SEHNR and CDR2 FQNEAQ (reference sequence). This CDR3 has 15 residues. Trimming cost V 5 bases and J 3 bases; bases outside gene matches: 10. The CDR3 sequence: CASSPADRDGYEQYF. As DNA, the CDR3 is TGTGCCAGCAGCCCAGCCGACAGGGACGGCTACGAGCAGTACTTC.

The rearrangement joins TRBV5-1 to TRBJ2-3; 12 bases map to TRBD1. The germline gives CDR1 SGHRS, CDR2 YFSETQ. Trimming took 4 bases from V and 7 from J; bases not matched to a gene: 4. CDR3 length: 14 amino acids. The CDR3 sequence: CASSAGTGGNTQYF. The CDR3, as DNA: TGCGCCAGCAGCGCCGGGACAGGGGGCAATACGCAGTATTTT.

The rearrangement uses TRBV27 and TRBJ2-1; D might be TRBD1 (5 bases). The ends were cut back, 6 bases at V and 5 bases at J, with 14 bases in the middle. CDR1 MNHEY and CDR2 SMNVEV come from the germline V gene (reference sequence). The CDR3 extends over 14 amino acids. CDR3 residues: CASRGFWGDNEQFF. The CDR3 coding sequence is TGTGCCAGCAGGGGATTCTGGGGCGACAATGAGCAGTTCTTC.

The chain has TRBV6-5 and TRBJ1-1, with D maybe TRBD1 (6 bases). V was clipped by 5 bases and J by 1 base, with 11 bases between them. This CDR3 is 14 amino acids long. Germline lookup yields CDR1 MNHEY and CDR2 SVGAGI. CDR3 nucleotide sequence: TGTGCCAGCAGTGCCGACAGGAAGAACACTGAAGCTTTCTTT. Its translation: CASSADRKNTEAFF.

This clone was found a few times. J is TRBJ1-2 and V is TRBV7-8; 8 nucleotides agree with TRBD1. The CDR3 length is 13 residues. Trimming cost V 1 base and J 6 bases; bases outside gene matches: 1. Germline-derived CDR1 and CDR2 are SGHVS and FQNEAQ. CDR3 sequence (DNA): TGTGCCAGCAGCTTAGGGACAGGGAATGGCTACACCTTC. This gives the protein CASSLGTGNGYTF.

The gene calls are TRBV6-6 and TRBJ1-2; TRBD1 aligns across 11 bases. Trimming at V came to 2 bases and at J to 8 bases, leaving 4 bases not matched to a gene. This CDR3 is built from 14 residues. Germline loops: CDR1 MNHNY, CDR2 SVGAGI (reference sequence). This CDR3 reads CASSYGQGAHGYTF. The CDR3 coding sequence is TGTGCCAGCAGTTACGGACAGGGGGCGCACGGCTACACCTTC.

CDR3 DNA: TGTGCCAGCAGCCTTCGGGACAGGGCTACTGAAGCTTTCTTT. It is translated as CASSLRDRATEAFF. The chain links TRBV7-2 to TRBJ1-1; TRBD1 matches 9 bases. CDR1 and CDR2 from the germline V gene are SGHTA and FQGNSA. After removal of 5 bases from V and 5 bases from J, the junction contained 6 bases not matched to a gene. There are 14 residues in the CDR3.

This clone was detected only a few times. The chain recombines TRBV29-1 with TRBJ2-3, with 8 nucleotides matching TRBD2. This CDR3 has 15 residues. J was trimmed by 5 bases and V by 3 bases; bases with no gene match: 10. Per germline, CDR1 SQVTM and CDR2 ANQGSEA. CDR3: CSVDLAGSVVDTQYF. The CDR3 coding sequence is TGCAGCGTTGACCTAGCGGGTTCGGTGGTAGATACGCAGTATTTT.

With respect to this clone: Other DNA sequences in the sample encode the same CDR3. The chain recombines TRBV5-6 with TRBJ1-3; D possibly corresponds to TRBD1 (5 bases). The V and J ends lost 3 bases and 3 bases respectively, with 10 bases between them. Germline loops: CDR1 SGHDT, CDR2 YYEEEE. The CDR3 loop spans 14 amino acids. CDR3: CASSWGSVGNTIYF. Here the CDR3 DNA reads TGTGCCAGCAGCTGGGGCTCAGTTGGAAACACCATATATTTT.

There are a few counts of this clone. This rearrangement joins TRBV5-1 to TRBJ2-1, with 9 bases that match TRBD1. This CDR3 spans 16 amino acids. CDR1 and CDR2 from the germline V gene are SGHRS and YFSETQ. Unmatched junction bases numbered 13, after V lost 4 bases and J lost 8 bases. The CDR3: CASSPPGTGFPYEQFF. The CDR3 nucleotides are TGCGCCAGCAGCCCCCCCGGGACAGGGTTCCCGTATGAGCAGTTCTTC.

The V gene is TRBV30, the J gene TRBJ1-2; possibly TRBD1 for D (6 bases). Trimming removed 3 bases at V and 3 bases at J, with 17 bases between. CDR3 length: 15 amino acids. Germline V gives CDR1 GTSNPN, CDR2 SVGIG (reference sequence). DNA of the CDR3: TGTGCCTGGAGCACCACAGGGAGTGGGGACTATGGCTACACCTTC. Amino acids: CAWSTTGSGDYGYTF. Drawing the rest from reference TRBV30 and TRBJ1-2, the complete variable domain is SQTIHQWPATLVQPVGSPLSLECTVEGTSNPNLYWYRQAAGRGLQLLFYSVGIGQISSEVPQNLSASRPQDRQFILSSKKLLLSDSGFYLCAWSTTGSGDYGYTFGSGTRLTVV.

The chain links TRBV5-4 to TRBJ2-3; D may be TRBD2 (7 bases). Looked up from germline, CDR1 is SGHNT and CDR2 is YYREEE (reference sequence). This CDR3 spans 13 amino acids. Trimming shortened V by 1 base and J by 9 bases, and 12 bases separated the two germline ends. CDR3 in DNA: TGTGCCAGCAGCTTGAAGGGGGGAGGGACGCAGTATTTT. The encoded protein is CASSLKGGGTQYF.

The rearrangement joins TRBV13 to TRBJ1-1; possibly TRBD1 for D (6 bases). This CDR3 has 16 amino acids. Trimming pared 6 bases from V and 0 bases from J, leaving 17 bases between. In germline, CDR1 is PRHDT, CDR2 FYEKMQ (reference sequence). DNA of the CDR3: TGTGCCAGCAGGAGAACCGGGACACCAATGAACACTGAAGCTTTCTTT. Translating it yields CASRRTGTPMNTEAFF. Together with reference TRBV13 and TRBJ1-1, the CDR3 gives the full variable domain: AAGVIQSPRHLIKEKRETATLKCYPIPRHDTVYWYQQGPGQDPQFLISFYEKMQSDKGSIPDRFSAQQFSDYHSELNMSSLELGDSALYFCASRRTGTPMNTEAFFGQGTRLTVV.

This rearrangement joins TRBV4-1 to TRBJ2-1; 10 bases agree with TRBD2. This CDR3 is 17 amino acids long. V lost 4 bases to trimming and J lost 1 base; unmatched junction nucleotides: 7. Per the germline V gene, CDR1 is MGHRA and CDR2 is YSYEKL. CDR3 DNA: TGCGCCAGCAGCCCCGTACAGGGACTAGCGTCCTACAATGAGCAGTTCTTC. Its protein is CASSPVQGLASYNEQFF.

The chain combines TRBV11-2 with TRBJ2-5; TRBD1 might be the D (6 bases). This CDR3 is 13 amino acids long. V shed 5 bases and J shed 0 bases, with 7 bases lying between them. Germline CDR1 is SGHAT and CDR2 is FQNNGV. This CDR3 reads CASSRDNQETQYF. CDR3 in DNA: TGTGCCAGCAGCCGGGACAACCAAGAGACCCAGTACTTC.

This chain uses TRBV2 with TRBJ1-6, with D possibly matching TRBD1 (6 bases). Germline assignment: CDR1 SNHLY and CDR2 FYNNEI. This CDR3 has 14 amino acids. The V gene lost 2 bases and the J gene lost 7 bases, with 9 bases spanning the gap. The CDR3: CASSETGRNSPLHF. CDR3 nucleotide sequence: TGTGCCAGCAGTGAAACAGGGCGGAATTCACCCCTCCACTTT.

This clone was seen a few times. The rearrangement links TRBV9 to TRBJ2-2; unclear D gene. From germline, CDR1 is SGDLS and CDR2 YYNGEE. The CDR3 spans 15 residues. V dropped 4 bases and J dropped 2 bases, with 12 bases sitting between them. The CDR3, as DNA: TGTGCCAGCAGCCCCCGCGTACTTAACACCGGGGAGCTGTTTTTT. Amino acid sequence: CASSPRVLNTGELFF.

The rearrangement links TRBV10-3 to TRBJ1-2; TRBD1 is a possible D gene (5 bases). In germline, CDR1 is ENHRY, CDR2 SYGVKD. This CDR3 contains 15 residues. Trimming took off 5 bases at V and 2 bases at J, with 15 bases between the two ends. In nucleotides, the CDR3 is TGTGCCATCAGTATAGCCACAGGATTGAACTATGGCTACACCTTC. Encoded protein: CAISIATGLNYGYTF.

This clone was recorded once. The rearrangement joins TRBV29-1 to TRBJ2-7, with TRBD1 matching 7 bases. CDR1 SQVTM and CDR2 ANQGSEA come from the germline V gene. V gave up 7 bases and J gave up 3 bases; unmatched junction bases: 15. The CDR3 is 15 amino acids. The CDR3 loop reads CSGLIRGRPFYEQYF. The CDR3 coding sequence is TGCAGCGGCCTAATAAGGGGGCGTCCCTTCTACGAGCAGTACTTC.

V usage is TRBV29-1 and J usage is TRBJ2-5; D remains unclear. This CDR3 is built from 13 residues. CDR1 is SQVTM and CDR2 is ANQGSEA in the germline V gene. Between the trimmed V and J ends, which lost 2 bases and 5 bases, there was a span of 12 bases. CDR3: CSVERVAGETQYF. The DNA for the CDR3 is TGCAGCGTTGAACGGGTAGCCGGCGAGACCCAGTACTTC.

Here the CDR3 DNA reads TGTGCCAGCAGCCCCAGGGTCGGGGGGGCGCGAATCGTCGCTTTCTTT. Translated, it gives CASSPRVGGARIVAFF. The rearrangement links TRBV5-8 to TRBJ1-1; a possible D gene is TRBD1 (6 bases). V shed 4 bases and J shed 11 bases, with 27 bases lying between them. The CDR3 has 16 residues. Germline CDR1 and CDR2: SGHTS and YDEGEE.

The chain recombines TRBV11-2 with TRBJ1-3; perhaps TRBD1 as D (5 bases). The CDR3 consists of 15 residues. Looked up from germline, CDR1 is SGHAT and CDR2 is FQNNGV. Trimming took 5 bases from V and 0 from J, leaving 11 bases between them. CDR3 DNA: TGTGCCAGCAGCCGCGACAGCTTCTCTGGAAACACCATATATTTT. Translating it yields CASSRDSFSGNTIYF.